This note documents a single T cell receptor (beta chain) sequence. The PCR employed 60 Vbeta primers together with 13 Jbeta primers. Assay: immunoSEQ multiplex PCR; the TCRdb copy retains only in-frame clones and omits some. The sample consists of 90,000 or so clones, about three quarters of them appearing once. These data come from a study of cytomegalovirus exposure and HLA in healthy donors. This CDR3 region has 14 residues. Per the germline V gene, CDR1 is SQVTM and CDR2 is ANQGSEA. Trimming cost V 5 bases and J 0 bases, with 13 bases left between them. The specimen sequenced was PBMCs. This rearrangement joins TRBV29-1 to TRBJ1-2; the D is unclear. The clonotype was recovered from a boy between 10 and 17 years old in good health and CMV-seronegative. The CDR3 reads CSVPPGLTNYGYTF. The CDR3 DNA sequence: TGCAGCGTTCCCCCGGGTTTAACTAACTATGGCTACACCTTC.